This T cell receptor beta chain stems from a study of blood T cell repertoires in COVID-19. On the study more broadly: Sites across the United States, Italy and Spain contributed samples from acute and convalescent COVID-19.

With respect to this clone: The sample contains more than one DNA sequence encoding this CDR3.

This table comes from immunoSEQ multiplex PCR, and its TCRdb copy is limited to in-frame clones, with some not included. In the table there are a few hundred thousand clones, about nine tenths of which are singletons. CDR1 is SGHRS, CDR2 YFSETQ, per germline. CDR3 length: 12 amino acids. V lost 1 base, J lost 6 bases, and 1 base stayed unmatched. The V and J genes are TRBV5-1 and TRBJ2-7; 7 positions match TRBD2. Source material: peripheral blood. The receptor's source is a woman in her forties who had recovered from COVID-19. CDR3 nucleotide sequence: TGCGCCAGCAGCTTGAGCGGGGTCGAGCAGTACTTC. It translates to CASSLSGVEQYF. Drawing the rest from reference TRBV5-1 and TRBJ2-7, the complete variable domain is KAGVTQTPRYLIKTRGQQVTLSCSPISGHRSVSWYQQTPGQGLQFLFEYFSETQRNKGNFPGRFSGRQFSNSRSEMNVSTLELGDSALYLCASSLSGVEQYFGPGTRLTVT.